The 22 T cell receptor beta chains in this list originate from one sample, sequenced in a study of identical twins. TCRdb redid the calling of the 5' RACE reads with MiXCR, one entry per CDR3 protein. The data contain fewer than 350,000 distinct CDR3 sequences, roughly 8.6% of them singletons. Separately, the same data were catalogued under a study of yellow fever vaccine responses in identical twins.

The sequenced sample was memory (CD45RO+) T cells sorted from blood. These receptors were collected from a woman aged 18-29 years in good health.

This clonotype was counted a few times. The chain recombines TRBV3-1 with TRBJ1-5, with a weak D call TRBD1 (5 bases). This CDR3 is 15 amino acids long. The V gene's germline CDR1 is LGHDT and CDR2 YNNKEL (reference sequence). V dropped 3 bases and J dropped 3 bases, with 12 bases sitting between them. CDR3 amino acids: CASSHAGAYNQPQHF. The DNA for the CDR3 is TGTGCCAGCAGCCATGCCGGGGCCTACAATCAGCCCCAGCATTTT.

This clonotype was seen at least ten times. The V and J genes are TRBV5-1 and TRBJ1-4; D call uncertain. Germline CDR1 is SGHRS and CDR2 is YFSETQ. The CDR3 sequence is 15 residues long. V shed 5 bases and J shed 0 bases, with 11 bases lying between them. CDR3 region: CASREGVATNEKLFF. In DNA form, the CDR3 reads TGCGCCAGCAGGGAGGGCGTAGCAACTAATGAAAAACTGTTTTTT.

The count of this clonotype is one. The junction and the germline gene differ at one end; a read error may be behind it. In DNA form, the CDR3 reads TGCGCCATCAGCTTCGGCGGGAGCACAGATACGCAGTATTTT. Amino acids: CAISFGGSTDTQYF. V is TRBV5-1 and J is TRBJ2-3; D is possibly TRBD2 (5 bases). The CDR3 runs 14 residues. Germline loops: CDR1 SGHRS, CDR2 YFSETQ.

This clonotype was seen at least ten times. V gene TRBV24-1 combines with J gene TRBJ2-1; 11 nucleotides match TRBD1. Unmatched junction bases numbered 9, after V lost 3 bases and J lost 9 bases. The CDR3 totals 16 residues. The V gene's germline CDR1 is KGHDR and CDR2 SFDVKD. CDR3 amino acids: CATSDKDRGLYSEQFF. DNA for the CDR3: TGTGCCACCAGTGATAAGGACAGGGGGCTGTATAGTGAGCAGTTCTTC.

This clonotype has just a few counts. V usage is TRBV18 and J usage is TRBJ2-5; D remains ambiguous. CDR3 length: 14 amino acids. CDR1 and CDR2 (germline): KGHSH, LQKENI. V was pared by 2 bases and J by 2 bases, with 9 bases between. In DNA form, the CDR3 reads TGTGCCAGCTCACCAGTGCCTACACAAGAGACCCAGTACTTC. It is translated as CASSPVPTQETQYF.

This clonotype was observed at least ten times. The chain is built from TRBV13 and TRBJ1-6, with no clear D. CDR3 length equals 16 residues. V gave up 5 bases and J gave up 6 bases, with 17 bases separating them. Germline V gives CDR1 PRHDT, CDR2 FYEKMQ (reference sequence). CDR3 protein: CASSHQAVGANSPLHF. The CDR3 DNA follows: TGTGCCAGCAGCCATCAGGCCGTTGGAGCTAATTCACCCCTCCACTTT.

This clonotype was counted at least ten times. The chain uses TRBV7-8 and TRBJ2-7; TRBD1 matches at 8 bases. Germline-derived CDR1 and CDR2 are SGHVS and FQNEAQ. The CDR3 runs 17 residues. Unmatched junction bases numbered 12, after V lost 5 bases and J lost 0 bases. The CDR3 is CASSRGQGLKSSYEQYV. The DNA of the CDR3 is TGTGCCAGCAGCCGAGGACAGGGATTAAAAAGCTCCTACGAGCAGTACGTC.

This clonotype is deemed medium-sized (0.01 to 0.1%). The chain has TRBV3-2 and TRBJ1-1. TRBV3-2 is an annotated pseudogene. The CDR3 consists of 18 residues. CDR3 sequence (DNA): TGTGCCAGCAGCCACTGGGCCCTTCAGGGAACCCGGAACACTGAAGCTTTCTTT. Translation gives CASSHWALQGTRNTEAFF.

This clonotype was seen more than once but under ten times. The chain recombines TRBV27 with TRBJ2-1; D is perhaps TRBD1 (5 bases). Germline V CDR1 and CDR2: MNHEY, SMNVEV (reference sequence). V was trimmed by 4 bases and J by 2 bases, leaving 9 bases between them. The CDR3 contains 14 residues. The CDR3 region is CASSSPTAYNEQFF. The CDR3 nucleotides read TGTGCCAGCAGTTCCCCGACAGCCTACAATGAGCAGTTCTTC.

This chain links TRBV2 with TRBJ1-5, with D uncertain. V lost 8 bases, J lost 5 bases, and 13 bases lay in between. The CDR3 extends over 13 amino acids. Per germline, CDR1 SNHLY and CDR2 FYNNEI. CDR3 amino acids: CASHTDGYQPQHF. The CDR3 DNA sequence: TGTGCCAGCCATACGGACGGTTATCAGCCCCAGCATTTT. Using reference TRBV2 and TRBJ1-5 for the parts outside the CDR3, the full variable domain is EPEVTQTPSHQVTQMGQEVILRCVPISNHLYFYWYRQILGQKVEFLVSFYNNEISEKSEIFDDQFSVERPDGSNFTLKIRSTKLEDSAMYFCASHTDGYQPQHFGDGTRLSIL.

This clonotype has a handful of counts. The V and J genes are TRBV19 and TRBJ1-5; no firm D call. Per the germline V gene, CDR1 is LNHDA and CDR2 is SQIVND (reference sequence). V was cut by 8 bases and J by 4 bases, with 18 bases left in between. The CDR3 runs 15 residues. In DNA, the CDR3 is TGTGCCAGTCAGAAAATCGGGTCGGCAAATCAGCCCCAGCATTTT. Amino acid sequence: CASQKIGSANQPQHF. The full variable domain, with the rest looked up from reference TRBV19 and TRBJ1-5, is DGGITQSPKYLFRKEGQNVTLSCEQNLNHDAMYWYRQDPGQGLRLIYYSQIVNDFQKGDIAEGYSVSREKKESFPLTVTSAQKNPTAFYLCASQKIGSANQPQHFGDGTRLSIL.

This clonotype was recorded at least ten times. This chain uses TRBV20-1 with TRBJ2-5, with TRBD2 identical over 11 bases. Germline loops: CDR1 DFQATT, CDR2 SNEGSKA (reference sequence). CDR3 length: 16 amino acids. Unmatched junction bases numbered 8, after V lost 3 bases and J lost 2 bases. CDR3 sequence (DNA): TGCAGTGCTAGGCGTCAACTAGCGGGAGAACAAGAGACCCAGTACTTC. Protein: CSARRQLAGEQETQYF.

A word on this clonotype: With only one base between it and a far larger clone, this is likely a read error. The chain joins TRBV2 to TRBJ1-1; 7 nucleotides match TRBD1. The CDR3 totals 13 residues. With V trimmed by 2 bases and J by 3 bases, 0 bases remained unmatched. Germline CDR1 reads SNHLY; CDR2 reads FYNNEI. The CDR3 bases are TGTGCCAGCAGTGAAAGGGGGCACACTGAAGCTTTCTTT. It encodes CASSERGHTEAFF.

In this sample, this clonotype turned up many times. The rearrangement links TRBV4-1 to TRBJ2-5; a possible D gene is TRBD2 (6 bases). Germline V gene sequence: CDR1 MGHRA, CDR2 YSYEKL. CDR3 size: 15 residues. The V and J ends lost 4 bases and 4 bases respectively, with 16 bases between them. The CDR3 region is CASSRDQTSLETQYF. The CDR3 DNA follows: TGCGCCAGCAGCCGAGACCAGACTAGTTTAGAGACCCAGTACTTC.

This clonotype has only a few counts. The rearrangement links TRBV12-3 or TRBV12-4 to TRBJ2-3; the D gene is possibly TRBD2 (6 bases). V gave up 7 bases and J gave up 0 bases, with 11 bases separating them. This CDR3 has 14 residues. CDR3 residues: CASTKSGSTDTQYF. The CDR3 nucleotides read TGTGCCAGCACCAAGAGCGGGAGCACAGATACGCAGTATTTT.

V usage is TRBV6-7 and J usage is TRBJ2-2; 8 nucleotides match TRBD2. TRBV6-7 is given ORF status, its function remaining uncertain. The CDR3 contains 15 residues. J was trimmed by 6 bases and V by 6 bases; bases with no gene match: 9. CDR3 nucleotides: TGTGCCAGCAGCCCGCCGGGACTAGTGGCCGGGGAGCTGTTTTTT. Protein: CASSPPGLVAGELFF.

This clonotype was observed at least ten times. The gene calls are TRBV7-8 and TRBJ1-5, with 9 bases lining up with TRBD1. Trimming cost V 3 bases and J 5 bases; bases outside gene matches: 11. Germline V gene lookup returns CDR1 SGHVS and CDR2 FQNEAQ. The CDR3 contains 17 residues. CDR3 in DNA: TGTGCCAGCAGCTTGGCGTCCAGGACAGGGGCATATCAGCCCCAGCATTTT. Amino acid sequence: CASSLASRTGAYQPQHF.

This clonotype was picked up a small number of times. This CDR3 is CASSPLPRSSGNTIYF. The DNA of the CDR3 is TGTGCCAGCAGCCCTTTGCCCAGGAGCTCTGGAAACACCATATATTTT. The V gene is TRBV27, the J gene TRBJ1-3; D ambiguous. The CDR3 is 16 residues long. The V end was cut by 6 bases, the J end by 0 bases, with 15 bases between. Looked up from germline, CDR1 is MNHEY and CDR2 is SMNVEV (reference sequence).

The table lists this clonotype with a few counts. DNA of the CDR3: TGCAGTGCTATCCCGGGACTAGCGAACTACGAGCAGTACTTC. The encoded protein is CSAIPGLANYEQYF. This chain joins TRBV20-1 and TRBJ2-7, with 10 bases aligning to TRBD2. The CDR3 consists of 14 residues. With V trimmed by 4 bases and J by 3 bases, 6 bases remained unmatched. Germline V gives CDR1 DFQATT, CDR2 SNEGSKA (reference sequence).

CDR3 DNA sequence: TGTGCCAGCAGCTTATTCGCGACAGGGATTTCCAATGAGCAGTTCTTC. Amino acids: CASSLFATGISNEQFF. V gene TRBV7-8 combines with J gene TRBJ2-1; 7 nucleotides agree with TRBD1. The germline gives CDR1 SGHVS, CDR2 FQNEAQ. Losses at the gene ends were 2 bases for V and 6 bases for J; bases not matched to a gene: 10. CDR3 length: 16 amino acids.

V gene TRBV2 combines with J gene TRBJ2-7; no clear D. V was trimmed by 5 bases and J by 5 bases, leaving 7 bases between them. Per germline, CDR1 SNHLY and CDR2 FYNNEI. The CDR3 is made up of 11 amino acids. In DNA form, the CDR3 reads TGTGCCAGCAGTCCCCAAAACGAGCAGTACTTC. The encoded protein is CASSPQNEQYF.

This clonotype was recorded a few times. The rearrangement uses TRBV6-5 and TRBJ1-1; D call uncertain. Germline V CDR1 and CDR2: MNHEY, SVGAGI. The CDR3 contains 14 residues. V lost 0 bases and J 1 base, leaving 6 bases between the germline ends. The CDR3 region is CASSYSPTNTEAFF. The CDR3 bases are TGTGCCAGCAGTTACTCGCCTACGAACACTGAAGCTTTCTTT.